This TCR beta chain was sequenced in a study of blood T cell repertoires in COVID-19 (dated by TCRdb to 2020 to 2021). At the level of the whole study: Samples from collaborators originated in the United States, Italy and Spain and spanned both the acute and convalescent phases of COVID-19. The material from the prospective study consisted of cDNA or gDNA derived from T cells, B-cell-depleted T cells, or PBMCs. The dataset comprised deeply sampled blood TCRbeta repertoires from subjects exposed to, actively infected with, or recovered from COVID-19. The repertoires were released in a freely available public database meant as a resource for research on the immune response to SARS-CoV-2. Samples were obtained from the ongoing ImmuneRACE study (first 160 participants) and from 950 to 1,500 subjects provided by 6 global collaborators. Nearly every sample came with metadata listing a de-identified subject ID, COVID-19 status, age in years and sex. HLA class I and class II types, where available, came from metadata supplied by the sample provider rather than from assay-based typing.

Participants in the prospective study were aged 18 to 89 years, lived in 20 to 30 United States geographic areas, and enrolled through a virtual design. To assign participants to cohorts, the prospective study relied on clinical history that participants themselves reported in a screening survey and a study questionnaire. Each participant in the prospective study had whole blood, serum and a nasopharyngeal or oropharyngeal swab collected by mobile phlebotomists. Participants in the prospective study had the option to provide additional blood draws and questionnaires over a roughly 2-month period. Before DNA extraction, prospective study blood samples were shipped either frozen or at room temperature. Note on this clone: What antigen it recognizes has not been identified. Per-base qualities were not stored, and no clone one base away is much larger.

What the work shows at the level of the full study, not this receptor alone: The quantity of clinical and demographic metadata differed by source and by participant and was supplied without curation.

TCRbeta CDR3 regions were amplified from genomic DNA using the immunoSEQ Assay, a bias-controlled multiplex PCR. In the paper's pipeline: Nucleated cell counts per sample were estimated from amplification of reference gene primers within the assay. To quantify the absolute abundance of each unique TCRbeta CDR3 rearrangement, sequence reads were collapsed and filtered. For each sample, productive Simpson clonality was calculated as the square root of Simpson's diversity index over productive rearrangements. Sourced from immuneACCESS, this table was stored by TCRdb with only in-frame sequences that have V and J called. A share of the clones is absent; for the studies checked, an unresolved V gene accounts for under half, and the remainder has no known explanation. D and trimming come from the DNA, and the V and J calls and clone size come from that table. In this sample the table shows roughly 180,000 clones, over 75% of which occur a single time. Together, the top ten hold around 5.3% of the sample.

Reading from cysteine to phenylalanine, the CDR3 counts 15 amino acids. Kept here is only the CDR3 DNA, which spans 45 bases and is read in frame from base 1. Germline trimming amounts to 4 bases on V and 10 bases on J, with 7 as the count of junction bases outside the gene matches. Per the germline V gene (reference sequence), MNHEY is the CDR1 and SMNVEV is the CDR2. The source material was PBMCs or T cells enriched from blood (not recorded which). The chain uses TRBV27 and TRBJ1-6, and 10 junction bases match TRBD1. The source is a woman in her 40s with acute COVID-19. The CDR3 protein is CASSSPGTGVSPLHF. The DNA sequence is given as TGTGCCAGCAGTTCCCCCGGGACAGGGGTGTCACCCCTCCACTTT.